Below, 17 T cell receptor beta chains from the same sample are listed, as sequenced in a study of blood T cell repertoires in COVID-19. Method: immunoSEQ multiplex PCR; TCRdb's copy keeps in-frame clones and lacks some. The repertoire holds over 150,000 clones, with around 84% as singletons. Sequenced material: PBMCs or T cells enriched from blood (not recorded which). These receptors all come from a woman younger than 45 who had recovered from COVID-19.

This clone has a single count. The gene calls are TRBV18 and TRBJ1-2, with 11 bases identical to TRBD1. The length of the CDR3 is 15 residues. Germline V CDR1 and CDR2: KGHSH, LQKENI. V shed 6 bases and J 8 bases; nucleotides not matched to a gene: 11. This chain's CDR3 is CASSPTGQGAWGYTF. The CDR3, as DNA: TGTGCCAGCTCGCCTACCGGACAGGGGGCTTGGGGCTACACCTTC.

V is TRBV15 and J is TRBJ1-1; tentatively, D is TRBD1 (6 bases). V lost 5 bases, J lost 7 bases, and 11 bases lay in between. Germline CDR1 reads LNHNV; CDR2 reads YYDKDF (reference sequence). The CDR3 totals 12 residues. CDR3 protein: CATSRRTDEAFF. The CDR3 nucleotides are TGTGCCACCAGCCGGAGGACAGATGAAGCTTTCTTT.

This clone was seen only a few times. V and J are TRBV2 and TRBJ1-3; the D is unclear. The V and J ends lost 4 bases and 0 bases respectively, with 16 bases between them. Germline V gene sequence: CDR1 SNHLY, CDR2 FYNNEI. This CDR3 has 17 residues. The DNA for the CDR3 is TGTGCCAGCAGTGGGCCGGGGAGGGCGGTCTCTGGAAACACCATATATTTT. As protein: CASSGPGRAVSGNTIYF.

J is TRBJ2-7 and V is TRBV28; D may be TRBD1 (6 bases). Germline assignment: CDR1 MDHEN and CDR2 SYDVKM. V gave up 6 bases and J gave up 7 bases, with 22 bases separating them. The CDR3 loop spans 15 amino acids. The CDR3 nucleotides read TGTGCCAGCAGCGAACCCAGGGGTCAGGACCCTGAGCAGTACTTC. This sequence encodes CASSEPRGQDPEQYF.

This clone was seen more than once but under ten times. The chain carries TRBV29-1 and TRBJ1-4; TRBD1 might be the D (5 bases). Per germline, CDR1 SQVTM and CDR2 ANQGSEA. The CDR3 has 13 amino acids. V was shortened by 2 bases and J by 5 bases, with 9 bases between the two germline ends. In DNA, the CDR3 is TGCAGCGTTGAATCAGGGTGGAATGAAAAACTGTTTTTT. This gives the protein CSVESGWNEKLFF.

The chain uses TRBV6-5 and TRBJ1-4; 7 bases align to TRBD1. V lost 2 bases, J lost 13 bases, and 16 bases stayed unmatched. The germline CDR1 and CDR2 sequences are MNHEY and SVGAGI. The CDR3 runs 16 residues. In DNA, the CDR3 is TGTGCCAGCAGTTACGGGGCGGGACAGCGCGTAAGGAGACTGTTTTTT. Its protein is CASSYGAGQRVRRLFF.

The CDR3 region is CASCSPGLVQEQYF. The CDR3 DNA sequence: TGTGCCAGCTGCTCTCCGGGACTAGTACAGGAGCAGTACTTC. J is TRBJ2-7 and V is TRBV6-5, with 8 positions matching TRBD2. Looked up from germline, CDR1 is MNHEY and CDR2 is SVGAGI. The J segment lost 7 bases and the V segment lost 8 bases, leaving 13 bases of the junction unmatched. The CDR3 extends over 14 amino acids.

The V call is TRBV5-1, the J call TRBJ1-2; D is undetermined. This CDR3 has 13 amino acids. Trimming stripped 5 bases from V and 7 bases from J, with 15 bases between. CDR1 and CDR2 from the germline V gene are SGHRS and YFSETQ. CDR3 nucleotides: TGCGCCAGCAGTAAAGACGGAGGGTTTGGCTACACCTTC. It translates to CASSKDGGFGYTF.

The CDR3 here is CASFDDRGIADTQYF. Written as DNA, the CDR3 is TGCGCCAGCTTCGATGACAGGGGGATCGCAGATACGCAGTATTTT. The V and J genes are TRBV10-2 and TRBJ2-3; 9 bases match TRBD1. Germline V gives CDR1 WSHSY, CDR2 SAAADI. Trimming took 8 bases from V and 4 from J; bases not matched to a gene: 10. This CDR3 is 15 amino acids long.

The chain is built from TRBV2 and TRBJ1-6, with a tentative D call TRBD1 (6 bases). This CDR3 contains 14 residues. The germline V and J ends were trimmed by 4 bases and 6 bases, with 10 bases remaining between them. Germline assignment: CDR1 SNHLY and CDR2 FYNNEI. The CDR3 here is CASSGDRLNSPLHF. CDR3 DNA: TGTGCCAGCAGTGGCGACAGGCTTAATTCACCCCTCCACTTT.

The chain links TRBV19 to TRBJ1-5; tentatively, D is TRBD1 (5 bases). The ends were cut back, 3 bases at V and 1 base at J, with 10 bases in the middle. The germline V gene has CDR1 LNHDA and CDR2 SQIVND (reference sequence). CDR3 length equals 15 residues. The CDR3 loop reads CASSMGRASNQPQHF. CDR3 bases: TGTGCCAGTAGTATGGGCAGGGCAAGCAATCAGCCCCAGCATTTT.

There are a few counts of this clone. CDR3 sequence: CASSAGTSGVTDTQYF. CDR3 in DNA: TGTGCCAGCAGTGCCGGGACTAGCGGTGTAACAGATACGCAGTATTTT. V and J are TRBV6-4 and TRBJ2-3; 11 bases fit TRBD2. The J segment lost 3 bases and the V segment lost 4 bases, leaving 6 bases of the junction unmatched. The CDR3 sequence is 16 residues long. The germline V gene encodes CDR1 MRHNA and CDR2 SNTAGT.

J is TRBJ2-7 and V is TRBV7-2; tentatively, D is TRBD1 (6 bases). The V end lost 5 bases, the J end lost 2 bases, and 10 bases lay between the germline ends. The CDR3 extends over 13 amino acids. Germline assignment: CDR1 SGHTA and CDR2 FQGNSA. The CDR3 spells CASSVRDTYEQYV. CDR3 DNA: TGTGCCAGCAGCGTCCGGGACACCTACGAGCAGTACGTC.

The chain carries TRBV19 and TRBJ1-2, with no clear D. V lost 3 bases to trimming and J lost 0 bases, with 8 bases between them. The CDR3 totals 14 residues. Germline assignment: CDR1 LNHDA and CDR2 SQIVND (reference sequence). The CDR3 region is CASSMAEPNYGYTF. As DNA, the CDR3 is TGTGCCAGTAGTATGGCAGAACCTAACTATGGCTACACCTTC.

The CDR3 nucleotides are TGTGCCAGCAGCCTACAGGGGGCATATGGCTACACCTTC. This translates into CASSLQGAYGYTF. The chain is built from TRBV4-2 and TRBJ1-2; 9 nucleotides agree with TRBD1. J was trimmed by 5 bases and V by 4 bases; bases with no gene match: 2. Germline CDR1 LGHNA, CDR2 YNFKEQ. This CDR3 is built from 13 residues.

The chain links TRBV18 to TRBJ2-5; 7 bases map to TRBD1. Germline assignment: CDR1 KGHSH and CDR2 LQKENI. The CDR3 contains 13 residues. Trimming took 4 bases from V and 3 from J; bases not matched to a gene: 2. This CDR3 is CASSQDRKETQYF. The CDR3 nucleotides are TGTGCCAGCTCACAGGACAGGAAAGAGACCCAGTACTTC.

V and J are TRBV27 and TRBJ2-5, with D tentatively TRBD2 (5 bases). From germline, CDR1 is MNHEY and CDR2 SMNVEV (reference sequence). The CDR3 runs to 16 residues. V lost 2 bases to trimming and J lost 3 bases, with 16 bases between them. The CDR3 sequence is CASSLPRESPEETQYF. In DNA, the CDR3 is TGTGCCAGCAGTTTACCGAGGGAGTCCCCCGAAGAGACCCAGTACTTC.